The clone carrying this T cell receptor (beta chain) was counted at least ten times. Its cognate antigen is unknown. The CDR3 spans 14 residues. Germline V gene lookup returns CDR1 SGHTA and CDR2 FQGNSA. J lost 4 bases, V lost 2 bases, and 3 bases had no gene match. The sample originates from a study of T cell repertoires in cytomegalovirus infection. About the research overall: Indications came from public TCR beta signatures; they pointed to CMV infection and to a matching HLA type. Regarding the study as a whole: Dominant in the ex vivo response were TCR beta clonotypes restricted by HLA-C and specific for CMV. Carriers of CMV and the relevant HLA type were discriminated by public TCR beta frequency.

TCRdb reanalysed the reads using MiXCR and keeps one entry per CDR3 protein. The sample shows some 150,000 distinct CDR3 sequences, about 6.5% of them seen only once. This clonotype was sampled from a human donor in good health (CMV status not recorded). Some clones in this sample may be carry-over from other donors' samples. Sample: PBMCs. The V call is TRBV7-2, the J call TRBJ2-3, with 7 bases matching TRBD2. The CDR3 DNA is TGTGCCAGCAGCTTAAGGGCGGGGGCAGATACGCAGTATTTT. This encodes CASSLRAGADTQYF.